These 30 T cell receptor beta chains came from one sample sequenced in a study of T cell responses to AZD1222 COVID-19 vaccine. The data were produced by immunoSEQ multiplex PCR, yet TCRdb's version contains in-frame clones alone and is incomplete. In the table there are 95,000 to 110,000 clones, 75% to 95% of which are singletons. The starting material was peripheral blood, obtained 28 days after the second AZD1222 dose. Receptor source: an adult who received the AZD1222 COVID-19 vaccine.

The genes are TRBV19 and TRBJ2-7; D call uncertain. Germline CDR1 is LNHDA and CDR2 is SQIVND (reference sequence). The V end lost 3 bases, the J end lost 6 bases, and 6 bases lay between the germline ends. The CDR3 runs to 11 residues. CDR3 sequence (DNA): TGTGCCAGTAGTATCGGGCCCGAGCAGTACTTC. Translation gives CASSIGPEQYF.

V is TRBV7-8 and J is TRBJ2-5, with 7 bases lining up with TRBD1. The CDR3 consists of 17 residues. J was trimmed by 1 base and V by 5 bases; bases with no gene match: 13. In germline, CDR1 is SGHVS, CDR2 FQNEAQ. CDR3 protein: CASSPYGMGTAQETQYF. The CDR3 nucleotides are TGTGCCAGCAGCCCCTACGGTATGGGGACAGCCCAAGAGACCCAGTACTTC.

The rearrangement joins TRBV19 to TRBJ2-3; maybe TRBD1 (7 bases). The germline gives CDR1 LNHDA, CDR2 SQIVND (reference sequence). Between the trimmed V and J ends, which lost 7 bases and 2 bases, there was a span of 19 bases. This CDR3 region has 16 residues. In nucleotides, the CDR3 is TGTGCCAGTAAGGGGGCAGGGGAGGTCCCCACAGATACGCAGTATTTT. This sequence encodes CASKGAGEVPTDTQYF.

The chain couples TRBV5-6 to TRBJ1-1; D not certain. The CDR3 runs to 16 residues. V was shortened by 3 bases and J by 5 bases, with 20 bases between the two germline ends. The V gene's germline CDR1 is SGHDT and CDR2 YYEEEE. The chain's CDR3 is CASSWGGVWGTTEAFF. The DNA of the CDR3 is TGTGCCAGCAGCTGGGGTGGGGTTTGGGGTACGACTGAAGCTTTCTTT.

This chain joins TRBV5-1 and TRBJ2-7, with 9 bases identical to TRBD1. The CDR3 runs to 12 residues. Germline-derived CDR1 and CDR2 are SGHRS and YFSETQ. The V gene end was trimmed by 5 bases and the J gene end by 5 bases; junction bases not matched to a gene: 2. The DNA for the CDR3 is TGCGCCAGCAGGGACAGGGGTCACGAGCAGTACTTC. Protein sequence: CASRDRGHEQYF.

The chain combines TRBV5-1 with TRBJ2-2; 8 nucleotides line up with TRBD1. Trimming at V came to 6 bases and at J to 4 bases, leaving 11 bases not matched to a gene. This CDR3 is 16 amino acids long. Germline V gene sequence: CDR1 SGHRS, CDR2 YFSETQ. This CDR3 is CASNPDRGSPTGELFF. CDR3 nucleotide sequence: TGCGCCAGCAATCCCGACAGGGGCTCGCCCACCGGGGAGCTGTTTTTT. The full variable domain, with the rest looked up from reference TRBV5-1 and TRBJ2-2, is KAGVTQTPRYLIKTRGQQVTLSCSPISGHRSVSWYQQTPGQGLQFLFEYFSETQRNKGNFPGRFSGRQFSNSRSEMNVSTLELGDSALYLCASNPDRGSPTGELFFGEGSRLTVL.

This sequence joins TRBV27 and TRBJ2-7; the match to TRBD1 covers 7 bases. With 5 bases clipped from V and 5 bases from J, the junction kept 9 bases outside the gene matches. The CDR3 is made up of 14 amino acids. CDR1 is MNHEY, CDR2 SMNVEV, per germline (reference sequence). The CDR3 protein is CASSLGRGNNEQYF. The DNA of the CDR3 is TGTGCCAGCAGTCTGGGCAGGGGGAACAACGAGCAGTACTTC.

The chain has TRBV6-1 and TRBJ2-1; 11 bases align to TRBD2. This CDR3 has 16 residues. Germline CDR1 MNHNS, CDR2 SASEGT. After removal of 6 bases from V and 2 bases from J, the junction contained 6 bases not matched to a gene. CDR3 nucleotides: TGTGCCAGCAGAGAACTAGCGGGAGTTGCCTACAATGAGCAGTTCTTC. Amino acid sequence: CASRELAGVAYNEQFF.

This chain joins TRBV5-1 and TRBJ1-4; D is unclear. Germline V gene lookup returns CDR1 SGHRS and CDR2 YFSETQ. The V end lost 1 base, the J end lost 3 bases, and 13 bases lay between the germline ends. This CDR3 is 16 amino acids long. The CDR3 loop reads CASSLMTAAPNEKLFF. DNA of the CDR3: TGCGCCAGCAGCTTGATGACGGCAGCTCCTAATGAAAAACTGTTTTTT.

The chain's CDR3 is CASSSAGTAGNTIYF. CDR3 sequence (DNA): TGTGCCAGCAGTTCGGCCGGGACTGCTGGAAACACCATATATTTT. The genes are TRBV27 and TRBJ1-3, with D maybe TRBD1 (5 bases). V was cut by 4 bases and J by 2 bases, with 12 bases left in between. CDR1 is MNHEY, CDR2 SMNVEV, per germline (reference sequence). The CDR3 covers 15 residues.

This clone appeared a single time. Distinct nucleotide sequences in the sample also encode this CDR3. The CDR3 sequence: CASSLDRGNQPQHF. The CDR3 DNA sequence: TGTGCCAGCAGCTTGGACAGGGGAAATCAGCCCCAGCATTTT. This sequence joins TRBV5-4 and TRBJ1-5; TRBD1 agrees at 7 bases. Germline CDR1 and CDR2: SGHNT and YYREEE (reference sequence). CDR3 length: 14 residues. The V and J ends lost 0 bases and 4 bases, in that order; junction bases with no gene match: 1.

The chain uses TRBV3-1 (or the pseudogene TRBV3-2) and TRBJ2-1, with 10 bases matching TRBD2. J was trimmed by 3 bases and V by 4 bases; bases with no gene match: 3. The CDR3 sequence is 15 residues long. Per germline, CDR1 LGHDT and CDR2 YNNKEL (reference sequence). The DNA for the CDR3 is TGTGCCAGCAGCCGTCTAGCGGGGGACTACAATGAGCAGTTCTTC. Its translation: CASSRLAGDYNEQFF.

This clone has just a few counts. The chain recombines TRBV6-5 with TRBJ1-6, with TRBD1 matching over 8 bases. The CDR3 length is 15 residues. The trim removed 7 bases at V and 7 bases at J, leaving 9 bases unmatched. Germline CDR1 reads MNHEY; CDR2 reads SVGAGI. The CDR3 loop reads CASTLTGGGNSPLHF. CDR3 nucleotides: TGTGCCAGCACACTAACAGGGGGGGGGAATTCACCCCTCCACTTT.

The chain couples TRBV9 to TRBJ2-1; 14 positions agree with TRBD2. The V and J ends lost 4 bases and 7 bases, in that order; junction bases with no gene match: 4. The CDR3 has 15 amino acids. Germline CDR1 is SGDLS and CDR2 is YYNGEE. CDR3 loop: CASSRGLAGENEQFF. The CDR3 coding sequence is TGTGCCAGCAGCAGGGGACTAGCGGGAGAAAATGAGCAGTTCTTC.

This chain uses TRBV6-1 with TRBJ2-5; TRBD2 aligns across 12 bases. Losses at the gene ends were 2 bases for V and 5 bases for J; bases not matched to a gene: 3. The CDR3 has 15 residues. From germline, CDR1 is MNHNS and CDR2 SASEGT. The CDR3 DNA reads as TGTGCCAGCAGTGAAACGGGACTAGCGGGTGAGACCCAGTACTTC. Its translation is CASSETGLAGETQYF.

V gene TRBV10-1 combines with J gene TRBJ2-3; no reliable D call. This CDR3 has 14 amino acids. The germline V and J ends were trimmed by 4 bases and 0 bases, with 8 bases remaining between them. CDR1 is WNHNN and CDR2 is SYGVQD in the germline V gene (reference sequence). The CDR3 DNA is TGCGCCAGCAGTGGTCCCCTGAGCACAGATACGCAGTATTTT. Amino acid sequence: CASSGPLSTDTQYF.

V gene TRBV6-4 combines with J gene TRBJ2-1; 7 bases line up with TRBD2. The V segment lost 8 bases and the J segment 5 bases; nucleotides outside the gene matches: 6. The CDR3 spans 13 residues. The germline gives CDR1 MRHNA, CDR2 SNTAGT. The CDR3 sequence: CASLAGLNNEQFF. As DNA, the CDR3 is TGTGCCAGCTTAGCGGGCTTAAACAATGAGCAGTTCTTC.

Remarks on this clone: This specimen includes other DNA sequences encoding the same CDR3. The chain combines TRBV19 with TRBJ2-1, with a weak D call TRBD2 (6 bases). Trimming removed 3 bases at V and 1 base at J, with 7 bases between. CDR3 length: 14 residues. Germline V gene sequence: CDR1 LNHDA, CDR2 SQIVND (reference sequence). The CDR3 is CASSMRGSYNEQFF. CDR3 nucleotides: TGTGCCAGTAGTATGCGGGGTTCCTACAATGAGCAGTTCTTC.

The V and J genes are TRBV9 and TRBJ1-4, with TRBD1 identical over 8 bases. Germline CDR1 and CDR2: SGDLS and YYNGEE. With 5 bases clipped from V and 3 bases from J, the junction kept 12 bases outside the gene matches. CDR3 size: 17 residues. CDR3 DNA: TGTGCCAGCAGACTCCCGGACAGGGACGGAGCTAATGAAAAACTGTTTTTT. This sequence encodes CASRLPDRDGANEKLFF.

The rearrangement joins TRBV6-6 to TRBJ2-5, with D unclear. Germline CDR1 and CDR2: MNHNY and SVGAGI (reference sequence). The CDR3 loop spans 13 amino acids. V lost 4 bases, J lost 5 bases, and 11 bases lay in between. The CDR3 DNA is TGTGCCAGCAGTTCTACGGGCCTGGAGACCCAGTACTTC. Translating gives CASSSTGLETQYF.

V gene TRBV3-1 (or the pseudogene TRBV3-2) combines with J gene TRBJ1-5, with 7 bases fitting TRBD1. Germline CDR1 reads LGHDT; CDR2 reads YNNKEL (reference sequence). CDR3 length equals 13 residues. V lost 3 bases to trimming and J lost 6 bases; unmatched junction nucleotides: 2. The CDR3 coding sequence is TGTGCCAGCAGCCATAGGGGGCGTCAGCCCCAGCATTTT. It yields the protein CASSHRGRQPQHF.

The chain links TRBV6-2 or TRBV6-3 to TRBJ2-5; 10 bases are a match to TRBD1. Germline assignment: CDR1 MNHEY and CDR2 SVGEGT. The CDR3 runs 15 residues. J gave up 5 bases and V 2 bases, and 5 bases lay outside the gene matches. CDR3 coding DNA: TGTGCCAGCAGTTACCCAGGGGACAGGGGTGAGACCCAGTACTTC. Translating gives CASSYPGDRGETQYF.

This sequence joins TRBV6-5 and TRBJ2-5, with 9 bases matching TRBD1. The V segment lost 4 bases and the J segment 7 bases; nucleotides outside the gene matches: 4. This CDR3 spans 13 amino acids. The germline CDR1 and CDR2 sequences are MNHEY and SVGAGI. CDR3 loop: CASSSRQGGTQYF. Here the CDR3 DNA reads TGTGCCAGCAGTTCCCGACAGGGGGGGACCCAGTACTTC.

The J gene is TRBJ2-3, the V gene TRBV25-1; 9 nucleotides align to TRBD2. From germline, CDR1 is MGHDK and CDR2 SYGVNS. This CDR3 is built from 16 residues. The V segment lost 8 bases and the J segment 3 bases; nucleotides outside the gene matches: 12. CDR3 sequence (DNA): TGTGCCAGCGGGAGTAGCGGGAGTAGGGGTACAGATACGCAGTATTTT. This encodes CASGSSGSRGTDTQYF. Filled out from reference TRBV25-1 and TRBJ2-3, the complete variable domain reads EADIYQTPRYLVIGTGKKITLECSQTMGHDKMYWYQQDPGMELHLIHYSYGVNSTEKGDLSSESTVSRIRTEHFPLTLESARPSHTSQYLCASGSSGSRGTDTQYFGPGTRLTVL.

This chain joins TRBV18 and TRBJ1-2; TRBD1 matches at 8 bases. The length of the CDR3 is 18 residues. Trimming at V came to 3 bases and at J to 0 bases, leaving 12 bases not matched to a gene. Germline assignment: CDR1 KGHSH and CDR2 LQKENI. The CDR3 loop is CASSPGDRGEAPNYGYTF. The DNA for the CDR3 is TGTGCCAGCTCACCCGGAGACAGGGGAGAGGCTCCTAACTATGGCTACACCTTC.

The gene calls are TRBV18 and TRBJ1-3; 9 bases map to TRBD1. Germline V lookup: CDR1 KGHSH, CDR2 LQKENI. V lost 5 bases and J lost 0; bases outside the gene matches: 2. The CDR3 runs to 15 residues. The chain's CDR3 is CASSSGQGSGNTIYF. Here the CDR3 DNA reads TGTGCCAGCTCATCGGGACAGGGCTCTGGAAACACCATATATTTT.

This clone has a handful of counts. This CDR3 is also generated by other DNA sequences in the sample. The chain has TRBV5-1 and TRBJ2-7, with D unresolved. This CDR3 comprises 13 residues. The V end was cut by 2 bases, the J end by 3 bases, with 9 bases between. CDR1 is SGHRS and CDR2 is YFSETQ in the germline V gene. The CDR3 bases are TGCGCCAGCAGCTTAGGACGGAGCTACGAGCAGTACTTC. Translating it yields CASSLGRSYEQYF.

V and J are TRBV30 and TRBJ2-2, with 13 bases aligning to TRBD2. Germline CDR1 and CDR2: GTSNPN and SVGIG (reference sequence). V dropped 3 bases and J dropped 8; count of bases not matched to a gene: 3. The CDR3 spans 14 residues. CDR3 amino acids: CAWRLAGGQGELFF. The CDR3 DNA is TGTGCCTGGAGACTAGCGGGAGGGCAAGGGGAGCTGTTTTTT.

The rearrangement joins TRBV14 to TRBJ1-1; 7 nucleotides align to TRBD1. This CDR3 contains 13 residues. Germline V lookup: CDR1 SGHDN, CDR2 FVKESK. The V segment lost 5 bases and the J segment 2 bases; nucleotides outside the gene matches: 2. This CDR3 is CASSNRGNTEAFF. CDR3 sequence (DNA): TGTGCCAGCAGCAACAGGGGCAACACTGAAGCTTTCTTT.

This chain links TRBV29-1 with TRBJ2-2; D remains unclear. The germline V and J ends were trimmed by 7 bases and 0 bases, with 3 bases remaining between them. The CDR3 consists of 11 residues. Germline CDR1 SQVTM, CDR2 ANQGSEA. The CDR3 spells CSGSNTGELFF. In DNA, the CDR3 is TGCAGCGGTTCGAACACCGGGGAGCTGTTTTTT.